Described below is a single T cell receptor beta chain sequence and its context. Its antigen remains unidentified. A far larger clone lies a single base away; this is likely a read error. The entry originates in a study of shared clonotypes between healthy human individuals (dated by TCRdb to 2018 to 2020). Regarding the complete study: The cohort included a few men and a couple of women between 18 and 49 years of age. To estimate repertoire size and how much clonotype sharing occurs between individuals, the study deeply sequenced the blood TCR repertoires of roughly 5 healthy adults. Libraries were prepared and TCR repertoires were sequenced by different laboratories using diverse techniques, in order to increase sequencing depth and limit assay-specific biases. Between about 0.94 and 8.9 billion PBMCs per donor were obtained by leukapheresis. On the study overall, not on this receptor specifically: Because the study included only a small number of donors, the genetic and exposure-history diversity represented was limited. Pairwise subsampling led to the expectation that sequencing depth would affect the degree of clonotype sharing among donors. Only blood was sampled, and tissue TCR repertoires likely differ from those in blood.

From its cysteine to its phenylalanine, the CDR3 spans 14 amino acids. The retained sequence is limited to the CDR3, 42 bases, with the frame set at the first base. The germline V gene encodes CDR1 MNHNS and CDR2 SASEGT. Using the deep immunoSEQ assay, multiplex PCR amplified TCR CDR3 regions from genomic DNA. Extracted genomic DNA from each cell subset was spread evenly across all wells of several immunoSEQ 96-well plates, with each plate serving as a replicate. For unsorted PBMC, 250 to 350 ng genomic DNA, equal to roughly 33,000 T cell genomes, was loaded into each replicate PCR. Unsorted PBMC genomic DNA was sequenced across ten immunoSEQ deep assay plates. The purified libraries were quantified using a Qubit 3.0 fluorometer, sized with a Bioanalyzer 2100, and then quantified again using the KAPA Library Quantification kit. Every immunoSEQ 96-well plate was sequenced on a dedicated single-read 150-cycle Illumina NextSeq 550 flow cell. The authors' pipeline ran thus. The immunoSEQ output contained only junctional sequences without quality scores, so filtering could not match that applied to full-length reads. To assign V/J genes and CDR3, sequences were annotated using PyIR, a Python wrapper for IgBLAST v1.9, with IMGT germline references. Reads were removed for weak V/J assignments (E-value above 1e-6), missing CDR3, stop codons, out-of-frame junctions, or ambiguous translated residues. V3J clonotypes were defined as sequences sharing an identical inferred V gene, J gene, and CDR3 amino acid sequence. To compute the percentage overlap between repertoires, the number of shared unique clonotypes was divided by the size of the smaller repertoire. Repertoire richness was assessed with RTK rarefaction, the Chao1 estimator, and Recon v2.1 estimates of unobserved clonotypes. Drawn from immuneACCESS, this table holds only the in-frame rearrangements with V and J called that TCRdb kept. Clones are partly lost; checked studies trace under half to an unresolved V gene and leave the rest unexplained. V and J calls and clone size follow that table, whereas D and trimming were derived from the DNA. The sample contains approximately 470,000 clones, 81% of them found a single time. Clones ranked in the top ten supply more than 9.5% of the sample.

The donors were healthy, HIV-negative adults who had no recently reported acute infections or vaccinations. Every donor was a Caucasian adult living in Nashville, Tennessee, USA. For unsorted samples, 80 million to 100 million PBMCs were counted, and genomic DNA was extracted using the QIAamp DNA Blood Mini kit. Blood was collected by leukapheresis, and PBMCs were isolated by Ficoll-Histopaque density gradient centrifugation and then cryopreserved in liquid nitrogen vapor phase. The chain couples TRBV6-1 to TRBJ1-3, with the D gene uncertain. The TCR comes from a woman in her thirties or forties in good health. Some clones in this sample may be carry-over from other donors' samples. Source material: PBMCs. The nucleotides are TGTGCCAGCGGCGGCAGGAACTCTGGAAACGCCATATATTTT. Its product reads: CASGGRNSGNAIYF.